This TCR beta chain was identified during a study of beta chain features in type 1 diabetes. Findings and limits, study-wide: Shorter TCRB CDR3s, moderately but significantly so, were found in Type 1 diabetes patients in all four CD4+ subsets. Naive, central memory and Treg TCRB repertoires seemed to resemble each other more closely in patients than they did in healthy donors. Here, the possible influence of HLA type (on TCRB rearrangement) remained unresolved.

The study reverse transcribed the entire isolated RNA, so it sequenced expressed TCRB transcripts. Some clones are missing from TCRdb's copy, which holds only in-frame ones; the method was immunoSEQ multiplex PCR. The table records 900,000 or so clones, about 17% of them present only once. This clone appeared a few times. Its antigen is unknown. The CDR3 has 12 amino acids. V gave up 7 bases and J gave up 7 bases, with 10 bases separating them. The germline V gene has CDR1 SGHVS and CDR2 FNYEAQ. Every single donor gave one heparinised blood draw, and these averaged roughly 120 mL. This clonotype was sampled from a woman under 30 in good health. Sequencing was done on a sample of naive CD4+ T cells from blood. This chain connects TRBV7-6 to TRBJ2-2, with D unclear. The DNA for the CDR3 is TGTGCCAGCACTCATCTCGGCGGGGAGCTGTTTTTT. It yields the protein CASTHLGGELFF.